One sample yielded the 2 T cell receptor beta chains listed below, sequenced in a study of T cells in Graves' hyperthyroidism and ophthalmopathy. Researchers took RNA transcripts and amplified the TCR beta CDR3 regions from them. First-round RT-PCR targeting the TCR CDR3 was performed with the HTBI primer set. TCRdb processed the multiplex PCR reads anew with MiXCR; each CDR3 protein has one entry. Of a few hundred thousand distinct CDR3 sequences in the sample, 15% to 18% were seen once. The specimen was blood. These receptor sequences come from a woman under 40 with Graves' hyperthyroidism.

The chain is built from TRBV7-6 and TRBJ1-6; 7 bases line up with TRBD1. This CDR3 spans 16 amino acids. With 0 bases clipped from V and 6 bases from J, the junction kept 5 bases outside the gene matches. Per the germline V gene, CDR1 is SGHVS and CDR2 is FNYEAQ. CDR3 DNA sequence: TGTGCCAGCAGCTTAGCACACAGGGGCTTTAATTCACCCCTCCACTTT. Its protein is CASSLAHRGFNSPLHF.

The chain combines TRBV27 with TRBJ2-1; 8 bases agree with TRBD2. The CDR3 is 14 residues long. Trimming removed 6 bases from V and 10 bases from J; junction bases left unmatched: 11. Germline CDR1 and CDR2: MNHEY and SMNVEV (reference sequence). The CDR3 nucleotides read TGTGCCAGCAGCCCAGGGAGTAGCGGGGAGGAGCAGTTCTTC. It yields the protein CASSPGSSGEEQFF.